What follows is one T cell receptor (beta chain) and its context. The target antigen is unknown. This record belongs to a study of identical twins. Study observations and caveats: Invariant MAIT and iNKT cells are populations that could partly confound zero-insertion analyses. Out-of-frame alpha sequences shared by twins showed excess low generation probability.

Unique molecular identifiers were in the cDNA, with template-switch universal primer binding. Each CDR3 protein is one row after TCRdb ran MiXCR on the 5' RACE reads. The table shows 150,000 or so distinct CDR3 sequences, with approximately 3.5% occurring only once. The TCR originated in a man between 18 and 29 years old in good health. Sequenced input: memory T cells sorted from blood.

The CDR3 sequence: CASSLTPLWGSSGANVLTF. The DNA of the CDR3 is TGTGCCAGCTCACTGACTCCACTGTGGGGGAGCAGCGGGGCCAACGTCCTGACTTTC. The chain joins TRBV18 to TRBJ2-6; tentatively, D is TRBD1 or TRBD2 (5 bases each). With 4 bases removed from V and 4 bases from J, the gap between germline ends came to 23 bases. The CDR3 is 19 amino acids. CDR1 is KGHSH, CDR2 LQKENI, per germline.